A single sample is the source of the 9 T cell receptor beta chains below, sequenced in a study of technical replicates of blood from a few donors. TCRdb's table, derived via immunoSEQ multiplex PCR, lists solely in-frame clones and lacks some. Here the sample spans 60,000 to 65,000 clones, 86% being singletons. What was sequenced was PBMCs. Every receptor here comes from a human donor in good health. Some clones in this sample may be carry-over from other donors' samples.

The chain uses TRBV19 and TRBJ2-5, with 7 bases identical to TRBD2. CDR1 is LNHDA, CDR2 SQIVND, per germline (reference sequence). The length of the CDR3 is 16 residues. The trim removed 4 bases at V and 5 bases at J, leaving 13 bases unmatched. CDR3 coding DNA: TGTGCCAGTAGTAACGTGGGACTAAGCGGTTATGAGACCCAGTACTTC. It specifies CASSNVGLSGYETQYF.

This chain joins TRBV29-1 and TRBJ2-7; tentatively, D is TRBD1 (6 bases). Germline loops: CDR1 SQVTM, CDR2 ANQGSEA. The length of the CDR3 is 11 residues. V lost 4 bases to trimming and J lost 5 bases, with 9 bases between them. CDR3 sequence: CSVVRDNEQYF. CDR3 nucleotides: TGCAGCGTTGTCAGGGACAACGAGCAGTACTTC.

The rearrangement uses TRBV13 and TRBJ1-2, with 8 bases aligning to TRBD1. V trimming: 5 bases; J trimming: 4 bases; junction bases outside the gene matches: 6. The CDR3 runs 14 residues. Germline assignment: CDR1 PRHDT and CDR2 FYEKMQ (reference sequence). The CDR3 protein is CASSPDRGGYGYTF. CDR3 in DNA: TGTGCCAGCAGCCCCGACAGGGGCGGCTATGGCTACACCTTC. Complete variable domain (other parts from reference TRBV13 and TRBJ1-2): AAGVIQSPRHLIKEKRETATLKCYPIPRHDTVYWYQQGPGQDPQFLISFYEKMQSDKGSIPDRFSAQQFSDYHSELNMSSLELGDSALYFCASSPDRGGYGYTFGSGTRLTVV.

This CDR3 is CASSPQGVDAGELFF. CDR3 bases: TGCGCCAGCAGCCCACAGGGGGTTGATGCCGGGGAGCTGTTTTTT. The V call is TRBV5-1, the J call TRBJ2-2, with 8 bases aligning to TRBD1. With V trimmed by 4 bases and J by 6 bases, 8 bases remained unmatched. The CDR3 has 15 amino acids. Germline V gene data show CDR1 as SGHRS and CDR2 as YFSETQ.

As DNA, the CDR3 is TGTGCCATCAGTCTGGAGGGGGCCCCTGGAAACACCATATATTTT. Protein sequence: CAISLEGAPGNTIYF. The gene calls are TRBV10-3 and TRBJ1-3, with 7 bases matching TRBD1. Germline V lookup: CDR1 ENHRY, CDR2 SYGVKD. The CDR3 spans 15 residues. After removal of 5 bases from V and 2 bases from J, the junction contained 6 bases not matched to a gene.

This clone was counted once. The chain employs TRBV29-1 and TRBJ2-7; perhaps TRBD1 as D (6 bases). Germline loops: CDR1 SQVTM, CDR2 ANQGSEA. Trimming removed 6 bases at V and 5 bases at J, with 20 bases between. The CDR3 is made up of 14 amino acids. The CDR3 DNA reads TGCAGCGTCCCTTGGGGACCAGGGGCCGACGAGCAGTACTTC. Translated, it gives CSVPWGPGADEQYF.

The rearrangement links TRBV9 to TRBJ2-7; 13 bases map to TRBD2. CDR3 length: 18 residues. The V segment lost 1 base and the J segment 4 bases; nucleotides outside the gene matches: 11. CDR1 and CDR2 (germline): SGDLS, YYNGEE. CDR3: CASSVLERPGLAGYEQYF. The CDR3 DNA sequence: TGTGCCAGCAGCGTATTAGAGAGGCCGGGACTAGCGGGGTACGAGCAGTACTTC.

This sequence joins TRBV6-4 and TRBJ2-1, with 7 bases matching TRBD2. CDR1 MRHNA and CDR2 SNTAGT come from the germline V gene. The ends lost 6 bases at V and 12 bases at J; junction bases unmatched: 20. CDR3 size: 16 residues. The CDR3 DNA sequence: TGTGCCAGCAGCGACGGACTAGATGGGGGACCGGAGAGGCAGTTCTTC. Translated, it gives CASSDGLDGGPERQFF.

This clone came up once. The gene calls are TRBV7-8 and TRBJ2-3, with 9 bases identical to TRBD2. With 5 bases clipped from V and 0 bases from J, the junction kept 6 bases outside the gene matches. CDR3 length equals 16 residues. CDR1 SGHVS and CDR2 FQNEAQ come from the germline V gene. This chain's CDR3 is CASSLLAGRSTDTQYF. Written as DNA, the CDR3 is TGTGCCAGCAGCCTCCTAGCGGGGCGCAGCACAGATACGCAGTATTTT. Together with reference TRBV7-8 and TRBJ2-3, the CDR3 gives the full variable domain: GAGVSQSPRYKVAKRGQDVALRCDPISGHVSLFWYQQALGQGPEFLTYFQNEAQLDKSGLPSDRFFAERPEGSVSTLKIQRTQQEDSAVYLCASSLLAGRSTDTQYFGPGTRLTVL.